A single sample is the source of the 8 T cell receptor beta chains below, sequenced in a study of radiation and T cells in renal cell carcinoma. The time point was: blood 2 weeks post-SBRT. The treatment was: 15 Gy SBRT to primary tumor, nephrectomy 4 weeks later. Clones were sequenced by immunoSEQ multiplex PCR, and TCRdb holds only the in-frame ones, with some missing. The sample lists almost 50,000 clones, 75% to 85% seen once, with around 30% in the top ten. The material was blood, obtained from a patient whose treatment included radiotherapy and nephrectomy. The receptors were gathered from a woman between 65 and 79 years old with renal cell carcinoma.

The chain joins TRBV11-2 to TRBJ2-7, with TRBD1 as a possible D gene (5 bases). Trimming left V 0 bases short and J 2 bases short, with 11 bases between. Germline assignment: CDR1 SGHAT and CDR2 FQNNGV. This CDR3 is 15 amino acids long. CDR3 region: CASSLDRVPTYEQYF. The CDR3 nucleotides read TGTGCCAGCAGCTTAGACAGGGTTCCCACCTACGAGCAGTACTTC. Filled out from reference TRBV11-2 and TRBJ2-7, the complete variable domain reads EAGVAQSPRYKIIEKRQSVAFWCNPISGHATLYWYQQILGQGPKLLIQFQNNGVVDDSQLPKDRFSAERLKGVDSTLKIQPAKLEDSAVYLCASSLDRVPTYEQYFGPGTRLTVT.

CDR3 protein: CASSATAGSGNTIYF. The CDR3 DNA sequence: TGTGCCAGCAGTGCTACGGCAGGCTCTGGAAACACCATATATTTT. The V and J genes are TRBV2 and TRBJ1-3; D gene unclear. This CDR3 is built from 15 residues. Trimming removed 4 bases at V and 0 bases at J, with 10 bases between. The germline CDR1 and CDR2 sequences are SNHLY and FYNNEI.

V gene TRBV11-2 combines with J gene TRBJ2-6; D possibly corresponds to TRBD2 (5 bases). Germline CDR1 and CDR2: SGHAT and FQNNGV. This CDR3 contains 18 residues. Deletions cut 5 bases from V and 0 bases from J, with 17 bases between. The CDR3 bases are TGTGCCAGCAGCCTTTTGACTATTGGTAGCTCTGGGGCCAACGTCCTGACTTTC. It encodes CASSLLTIGSSGANVLTF.

The CDR3: CASSEEWETQYF. Written as DNA, the CDR3 is TGTGCCAGCAGTGAAGAATGGGAGACCCAGTACTTC. V usage is TRBV2 and J usage is TRBJ2-5; D unclear. This CDR3 has 12 amino acids. V was clipped by 1 base and J by 5 bases, with 5 bases between them. Germline lookup yields CDR1 SNHLY and CDR2 FYNNEI.

The genes are TRBV29-1 and TRBJ2-3; D possibly corresponds to TRBD2 (7 bases). V was pared by 4 bases and J by 1 base, with 12 bases between. Germline V CDR1 and CDR2: SQVTM, ANQGSEA. The CDR3 contains 14 residues. In DNA, the CDR3 is TGCAGCGTTGGATGGCGGGGGCGCACAGATACGCAGTATTTT. Protein: CSVGWRGRTDTQYF.

The rearrangement links TRBV28 to TRBJ1-2; D ambiguous. Deletions cut 7 bases from V and 8 bases from J, with 11 bases between. This CDR3 region has 11 residues. Germline values: CDR1 MDHEN, CDR2 SYDVKM. CDR3 region: CASKGPRGYTF. The CDR3 DNA is TGTGCCAGCAAGGGCCCGAGGGGCTACACCTTC.

This chain joins TRBV9 and TRBJ2-6; no firm D call. The CDR3 loop spans 15 amino acids. From germline, CDR1 is SGDLS and CDR2 YYNGEE. Trimming took off 4 bases at V and 0 bases at J, with 8 bases between the two ends. The CDR3 is CASSPYLSGANVLTF. The CDR3 DNA sequence: TGTGCCAGCAGCCCATACCTCTCTGGGGCCAACGTCCTGACTTTC.

The gene calls are TRBV7-6 and TRBJ2-1, with D hard to call. This CDR3 contains 13 residues. The V gene lost 1 base and the J gene lost 6 bases, with 7 bases spanning the gap. Germline V gives CDR1 SGHVS, CDR2 FNYEAQ. This chain's CDR3 is CASSLERVNEQFF. In DNA, the CDR3 is TGTGCCAGCAGCTTAGAACGTGTCAATGAGCAGTTCTTC.